One sample yielded the 15 T cell receptor beta chains listed below, sequenced in a study of T cells after yellow fever vaccination. MiXCR was run by TCRdb on the 5' RACE reads, yielding one entry per CDR3 protein. The profile shows around 350,000 distinct CDR3 sequences, under 14% of them singletons. The source was PBMCs, collected on the day of the first yellow fever vaccination. These receptors were taken from a man between 18 and 35 years old who received the YFV17D yellow fever vaccine.

V gene TRBV5-1 combines with J gene TRBJ1-4; tentatively, D is TRBD1 (5 bases). V lost 4 bases and J 5 bases, leaving 12 bases between the germline ends. The CDR3 totals 14 residues. Germline assignment: CDR1 SGHRS and CDR2 YFSETQ. CDR3 DNA sequence: TGCGCCAGCAGCAGAAGGGACGGGAATGAAAAACTGTTTTTT. This encodes CASSRRDGNEKLFF.

The chain's CDR3 is CASSPTPPGQVNQPQHF. The CDR3 DNA reads as TGTGCCAGCAGTCCTACCCCGCCCGGACAGGTGAATCAGCCCCAGCATTTT. J is TRBJ1-5 and V is TRBV27, with 7 bases aligning to TRBD1. V dropped 5 bases and J dropped 4; count of bases not matched to a gene: 14. The germline CDR1 and CDR2 sequences are MNHEY and SMNVEV (reference sequence). The CDR3 has 17 amino acids.

The gene calls are TRBV12-3 or TRBV12-4 and TRBJ2-5; 8 bases are a match to TRBD2. The ends lost 4 bases at V and 1 base at J; junction bases unmatched: 8. The CDR3 sequence is 16 residues long. CDR3 in amino acids: CASSSFGGGIQETQYF. The CDR3 coding sequence is TGTGCCAGCAGTTCTTTTGGCGGGGGGATCCAAGAGACCCAGTACTTC.

In its sample, this clonotype was seen a few times. The genes are TRBV6-2 or TRBV6-3 and TRBJ2-1, with D unclear. The CDR3 is 16 amino acids. Germline V lookup: CDR1 MNHEY, CDR2 SVGEGT. V lost 2 bases and J lost 1, with 12 bases in between. The CDR3 protein is CASSYRGWGSYNEQFF. The CDR3 DNA reads as TGTGCCAGCAGTTACCGTGGCTGGGGATCCTACAATGAGCAGTTCTTC.

Note on this clonotype: An end of the junction does not agree with germline; a read error may underlie this. The V gene is TRBV2, the J gene TRBJ2-5, with 8 bases identical to TRBD2. CDR1 and CDR2 (germline): SNHLY, FYNNEI. This CDR3 has 13 amino acids. CDR3 sequence: CASTAGGKESQYF. CDR3 bases: TGTGCCAGCACCGCGGGGGGCAAGGAGAGCCAGTACTTC.

This clonotype was detected only a few times. The genes are TRBV7-2 and TRBJ1-2; TRBD1 matches at 8 bases. This CDR3 has 14 amino acids. Germline V lookup: CDR1 SGHTA, CDR2 FQGNSA. J gave up 6 bases and V 5 bases, and 8 bases lay outside the gene matches. The CDR3 nucleotides read TGTGCCAGCAGCCATCCGACAGGGGTCGATGGCTACACCTTC. It is translated as CASSHPTGVDGYTF.

The V gene is TRBV7-9, the J gene TRBJ2-7; 7 bases map to TRBD1. With 2 bases clipped from V and 6 bases from J, the junction kept 7 bases outside the gene matches. The CDR3 is made up of 14 amino acids. CDR1 is SEHNR and CDR2 is FQNEAQ in the germline V gene (reference sequence). The CDR3: CASSLRKGALEQYF. In nucleotides, the CDR3 is TGTGCCAGCAGCTTAAGAAAGGGGGCGCTCGAGCAGTACTTC. The full variable domain, rest sourced from reference TRBV7-9 and TRBJ2-7, is DTGVSQNPRHKITKRGQNVTFRCDPISEHNRLYWYRQTLGQGPEFLTYFQNEAQLEKSRLLSDRFSAERPKGSFSTLEIQRTEQGDSAMYLCASSLRKGALEQYFGPGTRLTVT.

The rearrangement links TRBV12-5 to TRBJ2-1; no definite D call. Germline V lookup: CDR1 LGHNT, CDR2 FRNRAP. The CDR3 length is 13 residues. Between the trimmed V and J ends, which lost 1 base and 6 bases, there was a span of 7 bases. The CDR3 reads CASGLGLVNEQFF. In nucleotides, the CDR3 is TGTGCTAGTGGTTTGGGCCTAGTCAATGAGCAGTTCTTC.

Only a few counts were recorded for this clonotype. The chain carries TRBV12-3 or TRBV12-4 and TRBJ2-1; 8 bases agree with TRBD2. The length of the CDR3 is 17 residues. The ends lost 5 bases at V and 10 bases at J; junction bases unmatched: 19. In DNA form, the CDR3 reads TGTGCCAGCAGTCTTATGGGGGCAGCGGGGGTCTTTCGGGAGCAGTTCTTC. Its translation is CASSLMGAAGVFREQFF.

This clonotype was counted a few times. This chain uses TRBV29-1 with TRBJ2-3; D perhaps matches TRBD2 (6 bases). The CDR3 has 14 residues. The V end was cut by 5 bases, the J end by 0 bases, with 12 bases between. Germline CDR1 SQVTM, CDR2 ANQGSEA. Here the CDR3 DNA reads TGCAGCGTTCTCGGCGGGGAAAGCACAGATACGCAGTATTTT. This sequence encodes CSVLGGESTDTQYF.

This clonotype was detected only a few times. The chain uses TRBV7-2 and TRBJ2-1; TRBD1 might be the D (5 bases). Per germline, CDR1 SGHTA and CDR2 FQGNSA. The CDR3 has 16 amino acids. With 0 bases removed from V and 0 bases from J, the gap between germline ends came to 9 bases. The CDR3: CASSLARQGSYNEQFF. The CDR3 coding sequence is TGTGCCAGCAGCTTAGCGCGTCAGGGCTCCTACAATGAGCAGTTCTTC.

The V call is TRBV12-3 or TRBV12-4, the J call TRBJ2-1, with no clear D. The V end was cut by 5 bases, the J end by 9 bases, with 8 bases between. This CDR3 has 11 amino acids. The CDR3 DNA reads as TGTGCCAGCAGTGCCCGCTCTGAGCAGTTCTTC. It codes for CASSARSEQFF.

This clonotype was seen a handful of times. This sequence may be a read error, since a much larger clone differs from it by one base. The V gene is TRBV7-2, the J gene TRBJ2-5; no clear D gene. CDR1 and CDR2 (germline): SGHTA, FQGNSA. The CDR3 covers 17 residues. CDR3 loop: CASSLGARWFRKETKYF. CDR3 bases: TGTGCCAGCAGCTTAGGGGCCCGGTGGTTCCGCAAAGAGACCAAGTACTTC.

The chain carries TRBV12-3 or TRBV12-4 and TRBJ1-1, with a tentative D call TRBD1 (6 bases). The CDR3 runs 15 residues. V lost 3 bases and J 2 bases, leaving 13 bases between the germline ends. The CDR3 loop is CASSFPAGVNTEAFF. Here the CDR3 DNA reads TGTGCCAGCAGTTTTCCCGCAGGGGTAAACACTGAAGCTTTCTTT.

This chain joins TRBV6-5 and TRBJ1-2; a weak D match, TRBD1 (5 bases). The germline V gene has CDR1 MNHEY and CDR2 SVGAGI. This CDR3 contains 11 residues. V dropped 9 bases and J dropped 4 bases, with 9 bases sitting between them. The CDR3 coding sequence is TGTGCCAGTGGGGCGGTCTATGGCTACACCTTC. Translating it yields CASGAVYGYTF.